The rows below give T cell receptor beta chains drawn from one sample of a study of T cell responses to AZD1222 COVID-19 vaccine. Sequencing was performed with immunoSEQ multiplex PCR; in TCRdb, only in-frame clones are kept and a portion is missing. The sample shows more than 100,000 clones, 80% to 95% of them seen only once. Sequencing was performed on peripheral blood, taken on day 0 of AZD1222 vaccination. These receptors all stem from an adult in good health. CDR3s include the opening cysteine and the closing phenylalanine or tryptophan. Fields, in order: V gene, clone size, D gene, J gene, CDR3 protein, CDR3 DNA. D genes are given only for firm matches. Expanded clones get a size class; other rows say once, few or many, or leave the size out.

TRBV30,NA,TRBD1,TRBJ2-1,CAWRYRGPYNEQFF,TGTGCCTGGAGGTACAGGGGGCCCTACAATGAGCAGTTCTTC
TRBV6-4,NA,NA,TRBJ2-2,CASSDSGSGPNTGELFF,TGTGCCAGCAGTGACTCGGGTAGCGGCCCGAACACCGGGGAGCTGTTTTTT
TRBV20-1,NA,TRBD1,TRBJ2-7,CSASQPGQGFYEQYF,TGCAGTGCTAGTCAACCGGGACAGGGGTTTTACGAGCAGTACTTC
TRBV6-2/TRBV6-3,NA,NA,TRBJ2-3,CASSYSYDTQYF,TGTGCCAGCAGTTACTCGTATGATACGCAGTATTTT
TRBV10-1,NA,NA,TRBJ2-1,CASSEGPLLYNEQFF,TGCGCCAGCAGTGAGGGACCTCTTCTATACAATGAGCAGTTCTTC
TRBV7-9,NA,NA,TRBJ1-3,CASSSLTAHGNTIYF,TGTGCCAGCAGCTCACTGACTGCACATGGAAACACCATATATTTT
TRBV3-1/TRBV3-2,NA,TRBD2,TRBJ2-2,CASSPSWAQRGGRTGELFF,TGTGCCAGCAGCCCCTCCTGGGCCCAGCGGGGGGGCCGTACCGGGGAGCTGTTTTTT
TRBV7-2,NA,TRBD1,TRBJ1-3,CASSKRTGQSGNTIYF,TGTGCCAGCAGCAAAAGGACAGGGCAGTCTGGAAACACCATATATTTT
TRBV6-5,few,NA,TRBJ2-7,CASSLPYEQYF,TGTGCCAGCAGCTTACCCTACGAGCAGTACTTC
TRBV30,NA,NA,TRBJ2-7,CAWRGLPAEQYF,TGTGCCTGGAGGGGGCTCCCAGCGGAGCAGTACTTC
TRBV7-8,NA,NA,TRBJ1-5,CASSLYQGGSNQPQHF,TGTGCCAGCAGCCTATACCAAGGAGGTAGCAATCAGCCCCAGCATTTT
TRBV12-5,NA,NA,TRBJ1-1,CASGFALPRGTLEAFF,TGTGCTAGTGGTTTCGCCCTACCCCGTGGCACCTTGGAAGCTTTCTTT
TRBV7-8,once,TRBD2,TRBJ2-1,CASIGSGELNEQFF,TGTGCCAGCATCGGTAGCGGGGAACTCAATGAGCAGTTCTTC
TRBV28,NA,NA,TRBJ2-7,CASSLFAGRAYEQYF,TGTGCCAGCAGTTTATTTGCCGGCAGAGCCTACGAGCAGTACTTC
TRBV19,NA,NA,TRBJ1-5,CASSMRTASNQPQHF,TGTGCCAGTAGTATGCGGACAGCTAGCAATCAGCCCCAGCATTTT
TRBV10-3,NA,TRBD1,TRBJ2-1,CATERGTGALGEQFF,TGTGCCACAGAGAGAGGGACAGGGGCCCTGGGTGAGCAGTTCTTC
TRBV7-9,NA,TRBD1,TRBJ1-2,CASSTTTGMIFYGYTF,TGTGCCAGCAGCACAACGACAGGGATGATTTTCTATGGCTACACCTTC
TRBV7-3,NA,NA,TRBJ2-7,CASSLRGGDEQYF,TGTGCCAGCAGCTTAAGAGGTGGGGACGAGCAGTACTTC
TRBV7-3,NA,NA,TRBJ2-3,CASSLAGPPDTQYF,TGTGCCAGCAGCTTAGCGGGGCCTCCAGATACGCAGTATTTT
TRBV5-4,once,TRBD1,TRBJ1-2,CASSLAGQGKTF,TGTGCCAGCAGCTTGGCGGGACAGGGGAAGACCTTC
TRBV15,NA,TRBD2,TRBJ2-1,CATSSRGDNEQFF,TGTGCCACCAGCTCTCGGGGGGACAATGAGCAGTTCTTC
TRBV5-1,once,TRBD1,TRBJ2-5,CASSLGDRGRETQYF,TGCGCCAGCAGCTTGGGGGACAGGGGGCGAGAGACCCAGTACTTC
TRBV30,NA,NA,TRBJ1-1,CAWKIKGVWWTEAFF,TGTGCCTGGAAAATCAAAGGGGTATGGTGGACTGAAGCTTTCTTT
TRBV11-2,NA,TRBD1,TRBJ1-4,CASSFQGANEKLFF,TGTGCCAGCAGCTTCCAGGGGGCTAATGAAAAACTGTTTTTT
TRBV6-5,once,TRBD1,TRBJ2-5,CASRGTGTETQYF,TGTGCCAGCAGAGGGACAGGGACAGAGACCCAGTACTTC
TRBV6-5,NA,TRBD1,TRBJ2-2,CASSPDRGLSGELFF,TGTGCCAGCAGCCCGGACAGGGGGTTATCCGGGGAGCTGTTTTTT
TRBV7-8,NA,TRBD2,TRBJ2-7,CASSLARFGLGSYEQYF,TGTGCCAGCAGCTTAGCTCGGTTCGGACTAGGCTCCTACGAGCAGTACTTC
TRBV6-6,NA,NA,TRBJ1-6,CASSPQGTGSYNSPLHF,TGTGCCAGCAGTCCCCAGGGTACGGGGTCCTATAATTCACCCCTCCACTTT
TRBV5-6,NA,TRBD1,TRBJ2-7,CASSGRTGAYEQYF,TGTGCCAGCAGCGGTCGGACAGGGGCCTACGAGCAGTACTTC
TRBV6-5,NA,TRBD1,TRBJ2-7,CAIQRGTGVREQYF,TGTGCCATCCAGAGGGGGACAGGGGTTCGCGAGCAGTACTTC
TRBV7-9,NA,TRBD2,TRBJ2-3,CASSPPTSGGAYTQYF,TGTGCCAGCAGCCCCCCGACTAGCGGGGGGGCGTATACGCAGTATTTT
TRBV7-3,NA,TRBD2,TRBJ2-7,CASSLVDSGGLRTDISYEQYF,TGTGCCAGCAGCTTGGTGGATAGCGGGGGGCTACGGACAGACATCTCCTACGAGCAGTACTTC
TRBV7-3,NA,NA,TRBJ2-7,CASSLAPGGGNEQYF,TGTGCCAGCAGCTTAGCCCCGGGGGGCGGCAACGAGCAGTACTTC
TRBV7-8,NA,NA,TRBJ2-1,CASSLGGIPYNEQFF,TGTGCCAGCAGCTTAGGGGGGATCCCGTACAATGAGCAGTTCTTC
TRBV5-1,NA,NA,TRBJ1-2,CASSLQRANYGYTF,TGCGCCAGCAGCTTGCAGAGAGCTAACTATGGCTACACCTTC
TRBV4-3,NA,TRBD1,TRBJ1-2,CASSQGGTGVGSGYTF,TGCGCCAGCAGCCAAGGGGGGACAGGGGTGGGTTCTGGCTACACCTTC
TRBV7-8,once,TRBD2,TRBJ2-7,CASSLWTSSYEQYF,TGTGCCAGCAGCTTATGGACTAGCTCCTACGAGCAGTACTTC
TRBV11-3,NA,NA,TRBJ1-1,CASSVGGSYTEAFF,TGTGCCAGCAGCGTCGGGGGCAGCTACACTGAAGCTTTCTTT
TRBV7-2,NA,TRBD2,TRBJ2-3,CASSLGLAASTDTQYF,TGTGCCAGCAGCTTAGGACTAGCGGCTAGCACAGATACGCAGTATTTT
TRBV7-6,NA,NA,TRBJ1-2,CASSLVQGDGYTF,TGTGCCAGCAGCTTAGTACAGGGAGATGGCTACACCTTC
TRBV1,NA,NA,TRBJ2-1,CTSSPRGATHNEQFF,TGCACCAGCAGCCCGCGGGGGGCCACCCACAATGAGCAGTTCTTC
TRBV3-1/TRBV3-2,NA,TRBD1,TRBJ1-6,CASSQGTGNSPLHF,TGTGCCAGCAGCCAAGGGACAGGAAATTCACCCCTCCACTTT
TRBV4-2,NA,NA,TRBJ2-7,CASSQDQQGARMTYEQYF,TGTGCCAGCAGCCAAGATCAACAGGGAGCCAGAATGACCTACGAGCAGTACTTC
TRBV6-2/TRBV6-3,NA,TRBD2,TRBJ2-3,CASSFPLEASGGSPRDTQYF,TGTGCCAGCAGTTTCCCACTTGAGGCTAGCGGGGGGAGCCCGCGGGATACGCAGTATTTT
TRBV5-1,NA,NA,TRBJ2-5,CASSGTGETQYF,TGCGCCAGCAGCGGGACTGGAGAGACCCAGTACTTC
TRBV2,NA,NA,TRBJ2-7,CASGRREQYF,TGTGCCAGCGGTCGGCGCGAGCAGTACTTC
TRBV30,NA,TRBD1,TRBJ1-1,CAWRTQGGGTEAFF,TGTGCCTGGAGAACTCAGGGGGGAGGAACTGAAGCTTTCTTT
TRBV7-2,NA,NA,TRBJ2-7,CASSLGWGGQGRSYEQYF,TGTGCCAGCAGCTTAGGCTGGGGGGGACAAGGACGCTCCTACGAGCAGTACTTC
TRBV5-4,NA,NA,TRBJ1-3,CASSPRGIGNTIYF,TGTGCCAGCAGCCCAAGAGGAATAGGAAACACCATATATTTT
TRBV6-5,few,TRBD1,TRBJ1-2,CASRLRGQDYGYTF,TGTGCCAGCAGACTTAGGGGACAGGACTATGGCTACACCTTC